This T cell receptor beta chain was identified in a study of control samples from healthy donors and cancer patients. Germline values: CDR1 LNHDA, CDR2 SQIVND (reference sequence). With 5 bases removed from V and 1 base from J, the gap between germline ends came to 8 bases. This CDR3 is 14 amino acids long. Using immunoSEQ multiplex PCR, the repertoire was profiled, and TCRdb retains in-frame clones only, with some absent. The sample yields about 160,000 clones, around 96% seen once. Sequencing was performed on blood. The TCR originated in a woman aged 40 to 49 in good health. This chain uses TRBV19 with TRBJ1-4, with D unclear. The CDR3 loop is CASSSVGTNEKLFF. CDR3 coding DNA: TGTGCCAGTAGTTCGGTGGGAACTAATGAAAAACTGTTTTTT.